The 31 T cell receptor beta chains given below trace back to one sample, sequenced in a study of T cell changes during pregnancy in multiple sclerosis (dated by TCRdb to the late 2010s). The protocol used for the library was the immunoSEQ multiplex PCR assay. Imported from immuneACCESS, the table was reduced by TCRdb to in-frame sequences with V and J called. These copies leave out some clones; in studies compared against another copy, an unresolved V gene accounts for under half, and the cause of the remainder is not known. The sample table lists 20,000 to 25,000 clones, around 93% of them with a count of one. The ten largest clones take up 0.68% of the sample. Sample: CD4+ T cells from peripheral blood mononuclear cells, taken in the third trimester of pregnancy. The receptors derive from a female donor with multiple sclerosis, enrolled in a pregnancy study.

CDR3 sequence (DNA): TGTGCCAGCAGCCATCCTACCGGGACCGGGAGAGGCTACACCTTC. Its translation: CASSHPTGTGRGYTF. The J gene is TRBJ1-2, the V gene TRBV5-6; TRBD1 is a possible D gene (5 bases). Between the trimmed V and J ends, which lost 4 bases and 8 bases, there was a span of 21 bases. The CDR3 is 15 residues long. The germline CDR1 and CDR2 sequences are SGHDT and YYEEEE. The full variable domain, with the rest looked up from reference TRBV5-6 and TRBJ1-2, is DAGVTQSPTHLIKTRGQQVTLRCSPKSGHDTVSWYQQALGQGPQFIFQYYEEEERQRGNFPDRFSGHQFPNYSSELNVNALLLGDSALYLCASSHPTGTGRGYTFGSGTRLTVV.

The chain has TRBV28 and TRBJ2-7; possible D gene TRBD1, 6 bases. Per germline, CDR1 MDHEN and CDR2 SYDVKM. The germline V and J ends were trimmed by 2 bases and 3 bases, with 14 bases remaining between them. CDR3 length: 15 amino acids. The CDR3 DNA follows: TGTGCCAGCAGTTTAAGGGACACCTTGAACTACGAGCAGTACTTC. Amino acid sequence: CASSLRDTLNYEQYF. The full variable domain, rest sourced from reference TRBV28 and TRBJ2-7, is DVKVTQSSRYLVKRTGEKVFLECVQDMDHENMFWYRQDPGLGLRLIYFSYDVKMKEKGDIPEGYSVSREKKERFSLILESASTNQTSMYLCASSLRDTLNYEQYFGPGTRLTVT.

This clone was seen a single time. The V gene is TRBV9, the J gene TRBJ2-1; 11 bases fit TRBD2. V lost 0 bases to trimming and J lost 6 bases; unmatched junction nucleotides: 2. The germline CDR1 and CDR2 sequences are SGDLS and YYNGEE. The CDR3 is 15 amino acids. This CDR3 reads CASSVGLAGFNEQFF. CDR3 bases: TGTGCCAGCAGCGTAGGACTAGCGGGGTTCAATGAGCAGTTCTTC.

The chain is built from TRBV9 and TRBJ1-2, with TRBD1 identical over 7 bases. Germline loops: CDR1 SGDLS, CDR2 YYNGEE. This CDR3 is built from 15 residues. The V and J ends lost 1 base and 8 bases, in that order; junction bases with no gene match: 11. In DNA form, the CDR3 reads TGTGCCAGCAGCGTATCGGACAGGCCCTTCGGGGGCTACACCTTC. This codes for CASSVSDRPFGGYTF.

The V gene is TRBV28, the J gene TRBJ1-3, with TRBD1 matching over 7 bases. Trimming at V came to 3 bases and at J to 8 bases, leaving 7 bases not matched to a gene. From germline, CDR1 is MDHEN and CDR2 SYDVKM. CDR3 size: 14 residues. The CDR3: CASSFDRVGDTIYF. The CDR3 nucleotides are TGTGCCAGCAGTTTTGACAGGGTCGGGGACACCATATATTTT.

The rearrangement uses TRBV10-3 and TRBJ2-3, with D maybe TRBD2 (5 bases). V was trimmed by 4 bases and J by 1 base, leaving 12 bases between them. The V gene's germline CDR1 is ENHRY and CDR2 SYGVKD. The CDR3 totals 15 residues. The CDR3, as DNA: TGTGCCATCAGTGTGGACTTTTCCCGCACAGATACGCAGTATTTT. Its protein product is CAISVDFSRTDTQYF.

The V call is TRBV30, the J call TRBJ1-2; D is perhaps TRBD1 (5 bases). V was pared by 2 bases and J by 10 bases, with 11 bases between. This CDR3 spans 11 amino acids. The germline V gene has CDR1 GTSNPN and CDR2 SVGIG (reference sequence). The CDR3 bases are TGTGCCTGGAGTTGGGGGGGATACTACACCTTC. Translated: CAWSWGGYYTF.

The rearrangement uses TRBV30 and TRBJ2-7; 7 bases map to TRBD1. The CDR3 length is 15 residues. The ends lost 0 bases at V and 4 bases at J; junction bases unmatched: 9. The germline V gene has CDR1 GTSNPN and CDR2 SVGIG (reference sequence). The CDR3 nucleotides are TGTGCCTGGAGTGTACGGACAGGACTTTTATACGAGCAGTACTTC. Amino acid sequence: CAWSVRTGLLYEQYF.

For the CDR3, the DNA is TGTGCCAGCTCAGATATACAGGGAGCAATAACAGATACGCAGTATTTT. It is translated as CASSDIQGAITDTQYF. The chain joins TRBV18 to TRBJ2-3, with D tentatively TRBD1 (6 bases). The CDR3 length is 16 residues. Per germline, CDR1 KGHSH and CDR2 LQKENI. Trimming left V 5 bases short and J 3 bases short, with 18 bases between. The full variable domain, completed using reference TRBV18 and TRBJ2-3, is NAGVMQNPRHLVRRRGQEARLRCSPMKGHSHVYWYRQLPEEGLKFMVYLQKENIIDESGMPKERFSAEFPKEGPSILRIQQVVRGDSAAYFCASSDIQGAITDTQYFGPGTRLTVL.

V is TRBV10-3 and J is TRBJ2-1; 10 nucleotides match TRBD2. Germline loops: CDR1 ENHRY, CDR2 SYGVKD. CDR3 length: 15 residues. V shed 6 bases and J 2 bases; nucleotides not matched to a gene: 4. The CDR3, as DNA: TGTGCCATCAGATCAACTAGCGGGGCCTACAATGAGCAGTTCTTC. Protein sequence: CAIRSTSGAYNEQFF.

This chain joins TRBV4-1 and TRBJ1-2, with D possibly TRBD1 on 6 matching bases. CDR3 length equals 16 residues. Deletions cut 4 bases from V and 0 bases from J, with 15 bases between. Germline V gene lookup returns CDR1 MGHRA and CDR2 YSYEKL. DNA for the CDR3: TGCGCCAGCAGCCCTCAGGGACATCAAGCTAACTATGGCTACACCTTC. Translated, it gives CASSPQGHQANYGYTF.

CDR3 coding DNA: TGTGCCAGCAGTTACTCGGGAGACTCACCCCTCCACTTT. Its translation is CASSYSGDSPLHF. This chain uses TRBV6-5 with TRBJ1-6; D is ambiguous. Germline V gives CDR1 MNHEY, CDR2 SVGAGI. The V end was cut by 0 bases, the J end by 10 bases, with 7 bases between. The CDR3 contains 13 residues.

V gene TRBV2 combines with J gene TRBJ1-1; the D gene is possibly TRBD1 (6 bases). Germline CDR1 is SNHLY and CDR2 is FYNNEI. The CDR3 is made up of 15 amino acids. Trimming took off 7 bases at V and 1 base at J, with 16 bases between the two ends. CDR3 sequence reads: CASKGVVVKNTEAFF. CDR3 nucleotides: TGTGCCAGCAAGGGGGTGGTGGTCAAGAACACTGAAGCTTTCTTT.

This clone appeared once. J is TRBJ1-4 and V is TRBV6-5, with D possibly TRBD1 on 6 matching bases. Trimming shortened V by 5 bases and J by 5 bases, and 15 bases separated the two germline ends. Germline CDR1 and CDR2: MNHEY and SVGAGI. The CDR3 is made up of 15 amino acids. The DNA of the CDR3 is TGTGCCAGCAGTCTTAGACAGGTCACCAATGAAAAACTGTTTTTT. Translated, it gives CASSLRQVTNEKLFF.

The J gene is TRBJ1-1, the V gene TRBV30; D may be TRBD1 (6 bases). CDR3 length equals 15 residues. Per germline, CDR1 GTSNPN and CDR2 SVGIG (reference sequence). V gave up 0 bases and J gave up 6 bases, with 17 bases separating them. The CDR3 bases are TGTGCCTGGAGTGTACGTGCCAGGGGTGGACCTGAAGCTTTCTTT. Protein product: CAWSVRARGGPEAFF.

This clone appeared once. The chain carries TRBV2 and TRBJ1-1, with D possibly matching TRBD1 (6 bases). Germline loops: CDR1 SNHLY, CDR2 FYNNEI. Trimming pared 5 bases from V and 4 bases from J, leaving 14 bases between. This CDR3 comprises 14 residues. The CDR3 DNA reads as TGTGCCAGCAGTCGACAGGATTATAGCACTGAAGCTTTCTTT. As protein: CASSRQDYSTEAFF.

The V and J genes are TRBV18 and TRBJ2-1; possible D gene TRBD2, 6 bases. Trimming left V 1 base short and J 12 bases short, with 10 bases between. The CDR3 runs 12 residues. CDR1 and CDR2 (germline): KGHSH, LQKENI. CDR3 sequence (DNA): TGTGCCAGCTCACCACTCTCGGGAGTGCAGTTCTTC. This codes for CASSPLSGVQFF.

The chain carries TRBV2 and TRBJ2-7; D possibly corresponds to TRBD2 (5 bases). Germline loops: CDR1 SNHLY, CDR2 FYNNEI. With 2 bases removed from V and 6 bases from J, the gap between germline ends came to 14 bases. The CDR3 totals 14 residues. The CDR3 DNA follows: TGTGCCAGCAGTGAAAACGGGTTCGCGGGCGAGCAGTACTTC. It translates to CASSENGFAGEQYF. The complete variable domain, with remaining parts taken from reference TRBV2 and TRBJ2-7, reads EPEVTQTPSHQVTQMGQEVILRCVPISNHLYFYWYRQILGQKVEFLVSFYNNEISEKSEIFDDQFSVERPDGSNFTLKIRSTKLEDSAMYFCASSENGFAGEQYFGPGTRLTVT.

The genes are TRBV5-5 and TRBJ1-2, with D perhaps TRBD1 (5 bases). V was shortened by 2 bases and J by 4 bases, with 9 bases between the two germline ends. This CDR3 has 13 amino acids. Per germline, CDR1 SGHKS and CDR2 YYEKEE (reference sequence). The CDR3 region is CASSLGALYGYTF. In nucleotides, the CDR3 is TGTGCCAGCAGCTTAGGGGCCCTCTATGGCTACACCTTC.

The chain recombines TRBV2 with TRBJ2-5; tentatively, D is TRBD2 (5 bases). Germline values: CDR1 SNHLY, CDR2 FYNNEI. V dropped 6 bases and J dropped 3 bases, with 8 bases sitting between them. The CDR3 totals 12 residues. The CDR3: CASRGGEETQYF. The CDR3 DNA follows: TGTGCCAGCAGAGGAGGTGAAGAGACCCAGTACTTC. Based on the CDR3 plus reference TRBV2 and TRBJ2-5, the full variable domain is EPEVTQTPSHQVTQMGQEVILRCVPISNHLYFYWYRQILGQKVEFLVSFYNNEISEKSEIFDDQFSVERPDGSNFTLKIRSTKLEDSAMYFCASRGGEETQYFGPGTRLLVL.

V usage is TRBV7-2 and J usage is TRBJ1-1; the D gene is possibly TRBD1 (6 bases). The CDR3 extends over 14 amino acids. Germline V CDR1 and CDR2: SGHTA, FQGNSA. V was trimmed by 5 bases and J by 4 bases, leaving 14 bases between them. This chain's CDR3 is CASSLQGTRTEAFF. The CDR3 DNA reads TGTGCCAGCAGCCTACAGGGAACCCGCACTGAAGCTTTCTTT.

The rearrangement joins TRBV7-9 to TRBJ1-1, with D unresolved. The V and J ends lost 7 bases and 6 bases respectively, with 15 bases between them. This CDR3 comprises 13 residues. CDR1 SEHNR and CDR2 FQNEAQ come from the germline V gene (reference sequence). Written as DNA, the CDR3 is TGTGCCAGCACCTGGGAGGCCGGCGCTGAAGCTTTCTTT. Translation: CASTWEAGAEAFF.

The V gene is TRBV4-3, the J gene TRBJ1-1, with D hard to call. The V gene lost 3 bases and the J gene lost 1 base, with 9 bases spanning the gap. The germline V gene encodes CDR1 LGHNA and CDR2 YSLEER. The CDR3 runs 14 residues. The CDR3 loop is CASSHDFGNTEAFF. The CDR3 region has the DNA TGCGCCAGCAGCCACGACTTCGGGAACACTGAAGCTTTCTTT.

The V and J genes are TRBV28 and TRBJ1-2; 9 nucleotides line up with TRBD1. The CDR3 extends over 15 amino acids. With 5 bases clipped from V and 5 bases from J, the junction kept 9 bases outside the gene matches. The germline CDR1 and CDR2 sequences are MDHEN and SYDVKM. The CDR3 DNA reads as TGTGCCAGCAGTGTGGGACAGGGCCTGATGTATGGCTACACCTTC. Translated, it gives CASSVGQGLMYGYTF.

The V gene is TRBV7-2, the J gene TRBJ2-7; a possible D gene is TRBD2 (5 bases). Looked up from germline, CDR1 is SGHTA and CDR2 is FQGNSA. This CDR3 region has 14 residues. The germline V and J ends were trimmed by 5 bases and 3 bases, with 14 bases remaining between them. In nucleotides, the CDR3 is TGTGCCAGCAGCCCGTACGACGGGGACTACGAGCAGTACTTC. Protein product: CASSPYDGDYEQYF.

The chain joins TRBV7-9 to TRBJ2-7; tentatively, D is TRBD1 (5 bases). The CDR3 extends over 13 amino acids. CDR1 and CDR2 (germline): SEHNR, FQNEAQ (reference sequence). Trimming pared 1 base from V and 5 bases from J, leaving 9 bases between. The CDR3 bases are TGTGCCAGCAGCTTAGTGGGGCGCCACGAGCAGTACTTC. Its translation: CASSLVGRHEQYF.

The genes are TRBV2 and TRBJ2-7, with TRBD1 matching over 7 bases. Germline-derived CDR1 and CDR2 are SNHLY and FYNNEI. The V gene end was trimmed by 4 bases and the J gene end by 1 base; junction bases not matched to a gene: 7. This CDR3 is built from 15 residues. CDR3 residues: CASSVDRDPSYEQYF. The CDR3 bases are TGTGCCAGCAGTGTCGACAGGGATCCTTCCTACGAGCAGTACTTC.

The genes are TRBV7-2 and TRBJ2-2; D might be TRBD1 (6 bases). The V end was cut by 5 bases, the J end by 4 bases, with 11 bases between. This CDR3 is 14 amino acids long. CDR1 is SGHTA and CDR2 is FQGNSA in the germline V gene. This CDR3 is CASSRGGPTGELFF. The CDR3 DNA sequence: TGTGCCAGCAGCCGTGGGGGCCCCACCGGGGAGCTGTTTTTT.

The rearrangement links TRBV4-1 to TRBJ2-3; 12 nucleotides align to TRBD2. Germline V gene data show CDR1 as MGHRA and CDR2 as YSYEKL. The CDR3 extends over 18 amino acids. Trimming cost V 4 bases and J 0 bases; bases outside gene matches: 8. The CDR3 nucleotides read TGCGCCAGCAGCCCCCGGACTAGCGGGGCCCCCAGCACAGATACGCAGTATTTT. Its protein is CASSPRTSGAPSTDTQYF.

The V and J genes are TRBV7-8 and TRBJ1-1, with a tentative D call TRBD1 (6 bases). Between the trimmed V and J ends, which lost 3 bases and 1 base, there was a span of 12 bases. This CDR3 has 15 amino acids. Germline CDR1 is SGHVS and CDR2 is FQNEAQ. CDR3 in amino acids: CASSFGSGANTEAFF. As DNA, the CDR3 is TGTGCCAGCAGCTTCGGGTCAGGGGCGAACACTGAAGCTTTCTTT.

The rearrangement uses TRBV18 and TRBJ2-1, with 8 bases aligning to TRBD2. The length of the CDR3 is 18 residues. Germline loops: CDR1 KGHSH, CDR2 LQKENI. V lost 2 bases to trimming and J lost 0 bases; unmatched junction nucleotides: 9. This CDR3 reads CASSPSTRAGASYNEQFF. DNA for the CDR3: TGTGCCAGCTCACCATCTACGCGAGCGGGGGCCTCCTACAATGAGCAGTTCTTC.